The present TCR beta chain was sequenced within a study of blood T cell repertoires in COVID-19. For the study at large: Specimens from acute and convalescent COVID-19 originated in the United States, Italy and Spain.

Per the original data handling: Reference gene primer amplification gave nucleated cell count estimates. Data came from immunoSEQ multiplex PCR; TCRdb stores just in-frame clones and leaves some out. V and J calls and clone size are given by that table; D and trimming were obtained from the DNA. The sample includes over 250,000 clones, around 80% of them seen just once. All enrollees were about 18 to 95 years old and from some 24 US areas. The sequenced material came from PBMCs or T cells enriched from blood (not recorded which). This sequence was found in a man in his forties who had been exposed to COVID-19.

CDR3 nucleotide sequence: TGTGCCAGCAGCGAACCGGGACTAGCGACCCAGCAGTACTTC. Translating gives CASSEPGLATQQYF. The gene calls are TRBV7-8 and TRBJ2-7; 10 positions match TRBD2. Germline trimming cut 5 bases from V and 8 bases from J; bases unmatched to any gene: 9. CDR1 SGHVS and CDR2 FQNEAQ come from the germline V gene. CDR3 size: 14 residues.